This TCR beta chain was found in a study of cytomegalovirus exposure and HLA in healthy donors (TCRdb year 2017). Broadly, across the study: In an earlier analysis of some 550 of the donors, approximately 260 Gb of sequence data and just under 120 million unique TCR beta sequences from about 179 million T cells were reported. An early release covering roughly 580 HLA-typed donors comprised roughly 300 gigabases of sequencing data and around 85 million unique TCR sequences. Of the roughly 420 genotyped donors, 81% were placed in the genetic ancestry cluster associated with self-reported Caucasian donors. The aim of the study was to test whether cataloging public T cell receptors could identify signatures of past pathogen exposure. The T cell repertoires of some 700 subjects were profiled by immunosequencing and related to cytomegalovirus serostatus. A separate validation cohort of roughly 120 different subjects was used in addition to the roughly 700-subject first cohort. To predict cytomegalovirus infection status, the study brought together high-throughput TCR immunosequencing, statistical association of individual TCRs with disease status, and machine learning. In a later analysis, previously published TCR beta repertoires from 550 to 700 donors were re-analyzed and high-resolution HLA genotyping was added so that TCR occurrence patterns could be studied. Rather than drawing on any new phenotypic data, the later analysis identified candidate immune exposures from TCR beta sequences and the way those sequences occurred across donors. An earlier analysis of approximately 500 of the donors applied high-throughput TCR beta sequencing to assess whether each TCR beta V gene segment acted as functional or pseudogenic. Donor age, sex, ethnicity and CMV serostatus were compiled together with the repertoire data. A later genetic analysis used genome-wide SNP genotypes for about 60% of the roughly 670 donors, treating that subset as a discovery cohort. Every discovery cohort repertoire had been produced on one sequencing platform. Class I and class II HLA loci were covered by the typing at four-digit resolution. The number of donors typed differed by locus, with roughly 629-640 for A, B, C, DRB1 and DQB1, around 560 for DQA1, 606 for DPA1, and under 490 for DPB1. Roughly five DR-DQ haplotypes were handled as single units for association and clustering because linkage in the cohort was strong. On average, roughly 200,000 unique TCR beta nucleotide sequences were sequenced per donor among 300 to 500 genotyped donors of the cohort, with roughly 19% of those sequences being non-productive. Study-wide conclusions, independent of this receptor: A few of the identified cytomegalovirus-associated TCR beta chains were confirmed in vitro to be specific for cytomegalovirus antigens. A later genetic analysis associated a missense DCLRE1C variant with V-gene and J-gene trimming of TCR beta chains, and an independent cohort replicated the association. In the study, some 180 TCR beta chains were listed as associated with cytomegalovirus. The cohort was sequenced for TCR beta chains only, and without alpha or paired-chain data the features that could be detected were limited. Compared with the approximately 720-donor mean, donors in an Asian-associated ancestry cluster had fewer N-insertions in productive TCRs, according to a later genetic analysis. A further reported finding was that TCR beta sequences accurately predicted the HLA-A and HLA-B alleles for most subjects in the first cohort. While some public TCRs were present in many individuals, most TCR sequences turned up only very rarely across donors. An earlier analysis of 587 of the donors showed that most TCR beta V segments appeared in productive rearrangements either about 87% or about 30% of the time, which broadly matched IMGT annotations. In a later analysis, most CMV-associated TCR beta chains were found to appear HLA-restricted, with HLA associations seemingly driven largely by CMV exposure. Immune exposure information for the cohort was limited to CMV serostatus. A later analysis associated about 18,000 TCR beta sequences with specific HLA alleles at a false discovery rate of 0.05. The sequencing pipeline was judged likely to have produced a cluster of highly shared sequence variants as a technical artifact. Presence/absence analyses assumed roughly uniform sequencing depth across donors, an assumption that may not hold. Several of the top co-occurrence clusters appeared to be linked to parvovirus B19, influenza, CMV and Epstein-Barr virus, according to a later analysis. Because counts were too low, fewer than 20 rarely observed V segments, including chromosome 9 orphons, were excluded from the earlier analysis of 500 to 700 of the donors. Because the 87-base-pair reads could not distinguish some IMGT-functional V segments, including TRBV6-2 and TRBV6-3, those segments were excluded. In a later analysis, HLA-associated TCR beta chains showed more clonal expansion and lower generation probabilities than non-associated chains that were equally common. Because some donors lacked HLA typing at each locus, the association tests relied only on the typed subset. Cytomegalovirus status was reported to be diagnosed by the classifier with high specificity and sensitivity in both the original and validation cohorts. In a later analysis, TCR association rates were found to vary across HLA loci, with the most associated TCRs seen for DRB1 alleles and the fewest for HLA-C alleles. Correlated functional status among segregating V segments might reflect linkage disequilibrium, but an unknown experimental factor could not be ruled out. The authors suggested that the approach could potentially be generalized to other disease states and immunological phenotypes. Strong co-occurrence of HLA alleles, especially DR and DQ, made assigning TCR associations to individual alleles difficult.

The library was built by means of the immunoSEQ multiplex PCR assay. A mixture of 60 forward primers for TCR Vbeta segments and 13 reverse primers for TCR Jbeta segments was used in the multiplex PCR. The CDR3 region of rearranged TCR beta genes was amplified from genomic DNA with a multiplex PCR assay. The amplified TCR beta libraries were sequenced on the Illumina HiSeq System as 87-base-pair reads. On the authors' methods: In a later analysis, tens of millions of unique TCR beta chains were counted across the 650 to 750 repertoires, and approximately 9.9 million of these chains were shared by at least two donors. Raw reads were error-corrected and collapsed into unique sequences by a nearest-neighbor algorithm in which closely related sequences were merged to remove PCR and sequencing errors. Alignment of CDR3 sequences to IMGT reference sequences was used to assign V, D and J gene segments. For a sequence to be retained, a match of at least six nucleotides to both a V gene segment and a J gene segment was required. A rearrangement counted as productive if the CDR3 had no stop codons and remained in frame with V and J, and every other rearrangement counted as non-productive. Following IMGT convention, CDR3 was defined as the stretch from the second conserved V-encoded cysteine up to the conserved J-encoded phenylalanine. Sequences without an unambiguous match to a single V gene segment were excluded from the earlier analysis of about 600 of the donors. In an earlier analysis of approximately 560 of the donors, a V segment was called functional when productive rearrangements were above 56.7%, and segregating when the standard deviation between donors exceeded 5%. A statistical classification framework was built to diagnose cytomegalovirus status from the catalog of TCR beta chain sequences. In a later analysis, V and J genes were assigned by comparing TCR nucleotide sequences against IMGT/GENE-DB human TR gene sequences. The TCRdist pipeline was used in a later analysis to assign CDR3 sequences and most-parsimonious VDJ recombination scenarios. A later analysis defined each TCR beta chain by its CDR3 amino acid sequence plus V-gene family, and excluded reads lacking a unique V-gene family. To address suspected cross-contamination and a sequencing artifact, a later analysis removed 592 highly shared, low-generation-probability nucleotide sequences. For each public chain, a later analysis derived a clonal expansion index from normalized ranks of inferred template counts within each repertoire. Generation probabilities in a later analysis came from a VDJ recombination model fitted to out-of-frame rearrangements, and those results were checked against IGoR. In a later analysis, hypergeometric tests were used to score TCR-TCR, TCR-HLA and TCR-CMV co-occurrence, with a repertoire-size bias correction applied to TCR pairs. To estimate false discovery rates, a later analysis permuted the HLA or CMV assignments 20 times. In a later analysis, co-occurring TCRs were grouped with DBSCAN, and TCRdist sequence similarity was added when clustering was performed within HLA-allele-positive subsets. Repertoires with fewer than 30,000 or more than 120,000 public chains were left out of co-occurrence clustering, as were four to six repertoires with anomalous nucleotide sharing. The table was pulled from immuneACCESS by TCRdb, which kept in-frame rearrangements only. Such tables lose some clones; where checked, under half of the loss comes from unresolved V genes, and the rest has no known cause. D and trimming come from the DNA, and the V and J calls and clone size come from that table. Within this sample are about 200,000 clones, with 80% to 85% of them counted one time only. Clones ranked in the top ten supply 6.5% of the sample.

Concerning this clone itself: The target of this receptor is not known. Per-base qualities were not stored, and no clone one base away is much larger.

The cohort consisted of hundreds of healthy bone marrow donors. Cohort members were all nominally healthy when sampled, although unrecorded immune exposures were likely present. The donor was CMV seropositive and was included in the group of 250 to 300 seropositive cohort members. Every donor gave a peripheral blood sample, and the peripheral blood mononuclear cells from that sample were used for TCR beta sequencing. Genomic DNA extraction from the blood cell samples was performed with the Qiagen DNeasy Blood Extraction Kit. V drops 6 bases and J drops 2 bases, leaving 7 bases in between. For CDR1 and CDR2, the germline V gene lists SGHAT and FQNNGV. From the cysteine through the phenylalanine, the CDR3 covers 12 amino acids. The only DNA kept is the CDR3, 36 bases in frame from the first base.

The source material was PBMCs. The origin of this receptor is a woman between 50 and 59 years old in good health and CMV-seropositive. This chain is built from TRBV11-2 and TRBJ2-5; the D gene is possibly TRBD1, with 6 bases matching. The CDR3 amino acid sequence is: CASRGQQETQYF. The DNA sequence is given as TGTGCCAGCAGAGGACAGCAAGAGACCCAGTACTTC.